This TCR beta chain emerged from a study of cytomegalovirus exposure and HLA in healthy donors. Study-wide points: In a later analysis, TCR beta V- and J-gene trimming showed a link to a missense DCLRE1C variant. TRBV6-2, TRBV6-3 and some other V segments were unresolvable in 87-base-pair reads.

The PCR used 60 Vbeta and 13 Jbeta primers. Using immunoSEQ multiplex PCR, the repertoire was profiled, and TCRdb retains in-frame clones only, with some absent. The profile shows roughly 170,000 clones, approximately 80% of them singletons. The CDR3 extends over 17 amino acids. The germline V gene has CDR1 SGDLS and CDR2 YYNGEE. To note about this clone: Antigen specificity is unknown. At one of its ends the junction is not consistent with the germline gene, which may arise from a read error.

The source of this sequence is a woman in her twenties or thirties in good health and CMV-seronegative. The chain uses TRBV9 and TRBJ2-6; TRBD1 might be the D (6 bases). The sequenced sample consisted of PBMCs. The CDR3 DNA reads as TGTGCCAGCAGCAAGGGAAGGTCAGGGGCTGGGGCCAACGGCCTGACTTTC. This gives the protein CASSKGRSGAGANGLTF.